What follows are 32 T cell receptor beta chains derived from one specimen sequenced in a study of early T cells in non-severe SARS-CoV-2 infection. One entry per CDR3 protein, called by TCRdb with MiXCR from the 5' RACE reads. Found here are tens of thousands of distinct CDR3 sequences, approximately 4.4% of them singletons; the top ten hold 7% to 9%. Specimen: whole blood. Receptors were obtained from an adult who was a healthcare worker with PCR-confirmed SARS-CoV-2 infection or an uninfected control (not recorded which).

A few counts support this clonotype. CDR3 sequence: CASSLELGLNSPLHF. CDR3 coding DNA: TGTGCCAGCAGTTTAGAATTAGGGTTGAATTCACCCCTCCACTTT. V gene TRBV12-3 or TRBV12-4 combines with J gene TRBJ1-6; no clear D. This CDR3 region has 15 residues. V was trimmed by 1 base and J by 7 bases, leaving 11 bases between them.

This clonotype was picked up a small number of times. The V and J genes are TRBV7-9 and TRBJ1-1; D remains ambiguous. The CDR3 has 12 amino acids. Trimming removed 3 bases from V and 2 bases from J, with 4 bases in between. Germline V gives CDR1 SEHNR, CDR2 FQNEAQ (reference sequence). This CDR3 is CASSFTNTEAFF. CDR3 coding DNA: TGTGCCAGCAGCTTCACCAACACTGAAGCTTTCTTT.

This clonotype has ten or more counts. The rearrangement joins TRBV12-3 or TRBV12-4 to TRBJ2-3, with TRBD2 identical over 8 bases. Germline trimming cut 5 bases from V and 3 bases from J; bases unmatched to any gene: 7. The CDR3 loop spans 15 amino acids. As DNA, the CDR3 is TGTGCCAGCAGTCCTTTCGGCGGGGGGACAGATACGCAGTATTTT. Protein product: CASSPFGGGTDTQYF.

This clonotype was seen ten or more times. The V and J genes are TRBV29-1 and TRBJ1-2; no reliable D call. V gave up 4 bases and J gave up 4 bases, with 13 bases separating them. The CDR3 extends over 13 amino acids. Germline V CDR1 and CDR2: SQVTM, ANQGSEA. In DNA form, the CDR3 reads TGCAGCGTTGGCTGGGGTGGTGGCTATGGCTACACCTTC. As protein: CSVGWGGGYGYTF.

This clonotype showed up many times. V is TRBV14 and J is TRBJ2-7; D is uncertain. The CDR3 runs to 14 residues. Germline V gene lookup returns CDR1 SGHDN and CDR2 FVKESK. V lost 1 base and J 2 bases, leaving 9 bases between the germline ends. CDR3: CASSQVQGAYEQYF. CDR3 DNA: TGTGCCAGCAGCCAAGTACAAGGTGCCTACGAGCAGTACTTC.

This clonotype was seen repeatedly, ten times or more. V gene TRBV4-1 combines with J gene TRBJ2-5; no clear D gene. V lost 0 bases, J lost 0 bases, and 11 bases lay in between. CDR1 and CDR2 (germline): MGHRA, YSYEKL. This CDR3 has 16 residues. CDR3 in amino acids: CASSQDSSVYQETQYF. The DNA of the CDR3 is TGCGCCAGCAGCCAAGATTCTTCGGTCTACCAAGAGACCCAGTACTTC.

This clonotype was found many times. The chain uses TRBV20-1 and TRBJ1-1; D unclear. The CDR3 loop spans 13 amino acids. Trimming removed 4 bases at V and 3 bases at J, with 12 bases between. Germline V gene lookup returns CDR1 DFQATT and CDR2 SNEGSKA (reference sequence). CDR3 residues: CSAKDTRHTEAFF. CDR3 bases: TGCAGTGCTAAAGACACGCGGCACACTGAAGCTTTCTTT.

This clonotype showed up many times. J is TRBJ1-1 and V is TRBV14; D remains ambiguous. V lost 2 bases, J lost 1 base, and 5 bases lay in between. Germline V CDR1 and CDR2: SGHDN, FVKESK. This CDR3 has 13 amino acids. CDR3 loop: CASSQSGNTEAFF. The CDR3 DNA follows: TGTGCCAGCAGCCAATCAGGGAACACTGAAGCTTTCTTT.

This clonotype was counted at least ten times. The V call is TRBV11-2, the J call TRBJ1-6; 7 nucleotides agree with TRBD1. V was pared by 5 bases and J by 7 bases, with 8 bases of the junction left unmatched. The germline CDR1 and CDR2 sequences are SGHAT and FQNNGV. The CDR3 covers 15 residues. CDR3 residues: CASSLAGQRNSPLHF. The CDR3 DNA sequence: TGTGCCAGCAGCCTAGCGGGACAGCGAAATTCACCCCTCCACTTT.

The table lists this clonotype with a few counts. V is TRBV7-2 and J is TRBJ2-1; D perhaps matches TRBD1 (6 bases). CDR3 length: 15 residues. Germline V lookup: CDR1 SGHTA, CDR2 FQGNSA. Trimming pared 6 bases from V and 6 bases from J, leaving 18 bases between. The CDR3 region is CASSEGAGEFNEQFF. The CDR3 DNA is TGTGCCAGCAGTGAAGGGGCAGGGGAATTCAATGAGCAGTTCTTC.

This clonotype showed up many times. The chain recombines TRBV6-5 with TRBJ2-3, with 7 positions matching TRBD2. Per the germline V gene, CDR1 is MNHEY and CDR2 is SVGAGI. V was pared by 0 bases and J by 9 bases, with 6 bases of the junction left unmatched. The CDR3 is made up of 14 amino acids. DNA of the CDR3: TGTGCCAGCAGTTACTCTGGGGGGAGGGGAACGCAGTATTTT. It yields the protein CASSYSGGRGTQYF.

CDR3 nucleotide sequence: TGTGCCAGCAGCCAAGGAGGGATCTACGAGCAGTACTTC. Translated: CASSQGGIYEQYF. V and J are TRBV4-2 and TRBJ2-7; D perhaps matches TRBD2 (5 bases). Deletions cut 1 base from V and 3 bases from J, with 7 bases between. This CDR3 has 13 residues. Germline V CDR1 and CDR2: LGHNA, YNFKEQ.

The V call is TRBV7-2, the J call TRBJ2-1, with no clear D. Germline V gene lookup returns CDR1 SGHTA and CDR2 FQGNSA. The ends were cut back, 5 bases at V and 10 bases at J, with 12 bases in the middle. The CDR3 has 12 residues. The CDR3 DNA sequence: TGTGCCAGCAGCCCTCGGACGGACGAGCAGTTCTTC. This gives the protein CASSPRTDEQFF.

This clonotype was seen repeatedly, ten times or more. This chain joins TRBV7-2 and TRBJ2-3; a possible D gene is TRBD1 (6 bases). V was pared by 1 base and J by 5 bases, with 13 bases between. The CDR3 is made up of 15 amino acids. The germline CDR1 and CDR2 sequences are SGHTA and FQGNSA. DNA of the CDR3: TGTGCCAGCAGCTTAGGAGAACAGGGCGGAGATACGCAGTATTTT. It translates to CASSLGEQGGDTQYF.

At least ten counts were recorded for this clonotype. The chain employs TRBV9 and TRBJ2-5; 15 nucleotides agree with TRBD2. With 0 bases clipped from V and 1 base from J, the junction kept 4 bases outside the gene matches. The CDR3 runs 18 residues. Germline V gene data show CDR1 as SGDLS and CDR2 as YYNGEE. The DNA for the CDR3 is TGTGCCAGCAGCGTAGGAGGACTAGCGGGGGGGCGCCAAGAGACCCAGTACTTC. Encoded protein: CASSVGGLAGGRQETQYF.

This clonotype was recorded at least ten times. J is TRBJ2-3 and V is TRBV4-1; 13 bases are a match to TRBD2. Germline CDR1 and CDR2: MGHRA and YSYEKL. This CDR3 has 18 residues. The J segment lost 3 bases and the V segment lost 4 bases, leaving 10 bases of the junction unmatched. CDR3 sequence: CASSRITSGRDMTDTQYF. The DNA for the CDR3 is TGCGCCAGCAGCCGTATAACTAGCGGGAGGGACATGACAGATACGCAGTATTTT.

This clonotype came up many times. Written as DNA, the CDR3 is TGTGCCAGTAGTAGCCTGGACGGCTCCTACGAGCAGTACTTC. It is translated as CASSSLDGSYEQYF. The chain recombines TRBV19 with TRBJ2-7; D uncertain. V lost 4 bases, J lost 0 bases, and 10 bases lay in between. Germline values: CDR1 LNHDA, CDR2 SQIVND (reference sequence). CDR3 size: 14 residues.

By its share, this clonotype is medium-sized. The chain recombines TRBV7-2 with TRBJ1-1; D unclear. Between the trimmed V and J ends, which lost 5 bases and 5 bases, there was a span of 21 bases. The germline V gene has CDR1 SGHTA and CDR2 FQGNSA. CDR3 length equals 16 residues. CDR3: CASSPRMVQAGTEAFF. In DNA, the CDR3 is TGTGCCAGCAGCCCCCGAATGGTGCAGGCCGGGACTGAAGCTTTCTTT. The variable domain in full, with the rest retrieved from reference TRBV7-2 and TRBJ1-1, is GAGVSQSPSNKVTEKGKDVELRCDPISGHTALYWYRQSLGQGLEFLIYFQGNSAPDKSGLPSDRFSAERTGGSVSTLTIQRTQQEDSAVYLCASSPRMVQAGTEAFFGQGTRLTVV.

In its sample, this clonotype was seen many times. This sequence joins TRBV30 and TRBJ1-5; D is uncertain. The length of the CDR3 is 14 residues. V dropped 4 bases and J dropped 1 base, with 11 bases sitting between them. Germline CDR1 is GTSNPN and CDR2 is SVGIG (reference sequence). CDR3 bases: TGTGCCTGGACAAAGGGAACGAGCAATCAGCCCCAGCATTTT. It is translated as CAWTKGTSNQPQHF.

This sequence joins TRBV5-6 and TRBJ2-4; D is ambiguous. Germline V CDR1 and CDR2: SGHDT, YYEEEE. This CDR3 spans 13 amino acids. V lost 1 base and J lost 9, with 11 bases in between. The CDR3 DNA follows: TGTGCCAGCAGCTTGCCAGAGGACGGCATTCAGTACTTC. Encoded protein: CASSLPEDGIQYF.

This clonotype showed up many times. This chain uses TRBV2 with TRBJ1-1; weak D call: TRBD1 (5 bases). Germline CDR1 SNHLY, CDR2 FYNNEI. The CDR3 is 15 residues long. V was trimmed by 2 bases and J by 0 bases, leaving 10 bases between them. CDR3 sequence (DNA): TGTGCCAGCAGTGAATCGGGGCGGCTGAACACTGAAGCTTTCTTT. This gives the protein CASSESGRLNTEAFF.

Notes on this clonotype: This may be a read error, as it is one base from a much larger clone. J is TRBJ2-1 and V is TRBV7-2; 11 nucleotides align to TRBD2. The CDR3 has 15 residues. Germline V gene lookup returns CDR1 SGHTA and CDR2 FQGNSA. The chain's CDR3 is CVSSPRTSGYNEQFF. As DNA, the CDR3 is TGTGTCAGCAGCCCGAGGACTAGCGGGTACAATGAGCAGTTCTTC.

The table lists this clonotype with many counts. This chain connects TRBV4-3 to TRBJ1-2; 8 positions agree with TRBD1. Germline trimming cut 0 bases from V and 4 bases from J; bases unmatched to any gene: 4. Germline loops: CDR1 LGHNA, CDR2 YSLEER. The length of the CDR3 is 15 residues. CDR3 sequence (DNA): TGCGCCAGCAGCCAAGAAGCCGGGACAGGCTATGGCTACACCTTC. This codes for CASSQEAGTGYGYTF.

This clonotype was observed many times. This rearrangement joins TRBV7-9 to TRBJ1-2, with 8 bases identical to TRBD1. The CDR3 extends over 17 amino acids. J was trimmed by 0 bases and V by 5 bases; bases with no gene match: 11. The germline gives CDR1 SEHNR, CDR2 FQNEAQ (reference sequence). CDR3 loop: CASSLAKTGAANYGYTF. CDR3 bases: TGTGCCAGCAGCCTGGCGAAGACAGGGGCAGCTAACTATGGCTACACCTTC.

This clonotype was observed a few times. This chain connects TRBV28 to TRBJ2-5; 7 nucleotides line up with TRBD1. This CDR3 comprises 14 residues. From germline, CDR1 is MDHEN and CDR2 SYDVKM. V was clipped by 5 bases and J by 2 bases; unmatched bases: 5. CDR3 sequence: CASSPRTGQETQYF. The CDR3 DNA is TGTGCCAGCAGTCCTAGGACAGGTCAAGAGACCCAGTACTTC.

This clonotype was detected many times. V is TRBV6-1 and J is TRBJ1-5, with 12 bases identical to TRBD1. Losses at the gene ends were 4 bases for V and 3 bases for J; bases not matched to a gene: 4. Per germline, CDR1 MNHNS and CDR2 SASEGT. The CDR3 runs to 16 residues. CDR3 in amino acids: CASSAGQGALNQPQHF. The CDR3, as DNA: TGTGCCAGCAGTGCGGGACAGGGGGCCCTCAATCAGCCCCAGCATTTT.

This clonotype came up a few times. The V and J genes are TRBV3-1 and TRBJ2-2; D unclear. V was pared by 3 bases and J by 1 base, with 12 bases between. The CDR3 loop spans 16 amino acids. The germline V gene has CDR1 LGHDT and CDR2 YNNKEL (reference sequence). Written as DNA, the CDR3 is TGTGCCAGCAGCCAGGCAGAGATGTTGAACACCGGGGAGCTGTTTTTT. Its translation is CASSQAEMLNTGELFF.

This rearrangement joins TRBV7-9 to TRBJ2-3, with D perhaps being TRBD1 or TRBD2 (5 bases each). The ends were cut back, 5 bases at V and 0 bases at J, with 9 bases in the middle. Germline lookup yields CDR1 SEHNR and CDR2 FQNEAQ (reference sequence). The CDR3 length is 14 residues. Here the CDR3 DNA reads TGTGCCAGCAGCGGATGGGACAGCACAGATACGCAGTATTTT. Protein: CASSGWDSTDTQYF.

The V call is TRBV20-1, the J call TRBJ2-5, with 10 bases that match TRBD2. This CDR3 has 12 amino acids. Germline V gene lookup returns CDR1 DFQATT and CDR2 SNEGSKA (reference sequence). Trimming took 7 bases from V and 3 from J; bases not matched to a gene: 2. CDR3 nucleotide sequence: TGCAGTGGGACTAGCGGCGAAGAGACCCAGTACTTC. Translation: CSGTSGEETQYF.

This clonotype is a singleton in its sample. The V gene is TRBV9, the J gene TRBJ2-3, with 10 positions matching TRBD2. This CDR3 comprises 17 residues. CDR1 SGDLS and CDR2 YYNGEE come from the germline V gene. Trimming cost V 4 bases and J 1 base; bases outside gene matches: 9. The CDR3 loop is CASSPQTSGWRTDTQYF. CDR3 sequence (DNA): TGTGCCAGCAGCCCTCAGACTAGCGGGTGGCGCACAGATACGCAGTATTTT. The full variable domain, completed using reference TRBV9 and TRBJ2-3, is DSGVTQTPKHLITATGQRVTLRCSPRSGDLSVYWYQQSLDQGLQFLIQYYNGEERAKGNILERFSAQQFPDLHSELNLSSLELGDSALYFCASSPQTSGWRTDTQYFGPGTRLTVL.

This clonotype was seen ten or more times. CDR3 loop: CASSVGTASTDTQYF. In nucleotides, the CDR3 is TGTGCCAGCAGCGTTGGGACAGCTAGCACAGATACGCAGTATTTT. This chain joins TRBV9 and TRBJ2-3; 7 bases line up with TRBD1. The J segment lost 0 bases and the V segment lost 2 bases, leaving 3 bases of the junction unmatched. CDR3 size: 15 residues. Germline lookup yields CDR1 SGDLS and CDR2 YYNGEE.

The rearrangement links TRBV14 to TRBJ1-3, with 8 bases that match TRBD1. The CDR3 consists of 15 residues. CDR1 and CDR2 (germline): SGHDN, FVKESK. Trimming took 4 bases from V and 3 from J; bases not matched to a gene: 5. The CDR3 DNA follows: TGTGCCAGCAGCCCGGACAGGGCGAATGGAAACACCATATATTTT. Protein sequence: CASSPDRANGNTIYF. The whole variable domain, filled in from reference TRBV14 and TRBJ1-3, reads EAGVTQFPSHSVIEKGQTVTLRCDPISGHDNLYWYRRVMGKEIKFLLHFVKESKQDESGMPNNRFLAERTGGTYSTLKVQPAELEDSGVYFCASSPDRANGNTIYFGEGSWLTVV.